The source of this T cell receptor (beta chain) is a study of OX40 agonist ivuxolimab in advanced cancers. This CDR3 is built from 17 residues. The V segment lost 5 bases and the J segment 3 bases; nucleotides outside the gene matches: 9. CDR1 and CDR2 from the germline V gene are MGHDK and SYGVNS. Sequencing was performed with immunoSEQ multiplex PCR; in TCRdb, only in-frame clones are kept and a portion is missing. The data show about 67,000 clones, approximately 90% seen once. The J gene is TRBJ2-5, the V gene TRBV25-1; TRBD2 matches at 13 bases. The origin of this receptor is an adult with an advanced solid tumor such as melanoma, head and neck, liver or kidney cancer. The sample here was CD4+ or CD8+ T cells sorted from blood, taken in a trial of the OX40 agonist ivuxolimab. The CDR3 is CASSPFTGTSGEETQYF. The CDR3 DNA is TGTGCCAGCAGTCCCTTTACCGGGACTAGCGGGGAAGAGACCCAGTACTTC.